This T cell receptor beta chain was sequenced in a study of T-cell memory formation after mild COVID-19. CDR1 is SGHTA and CDR2 is FQGNSA in the germline V gene. This CDR3 has 15 amino acids. The V and J ends lost 1 base and 11 bases respectively, with 20 bases between them. In this sample, this clonotype turned up a few times. The target antigen is unknown. A 5'RACE reaction primed in the constant segment made cDNA libraries of TCR alpha and TCR beta, and these carried sample barcodes and UMIs. TCRdb re-derived calls from the 5' RACE reads in MiXCR, one entry per CDR3 protein. Of approximately 210,000 distinct CDR3 sequences listed, roughly a tenth are singletons. Study conclusions and caveats: Contracting clones localized mainly to CM and EM when CD4+ and mainly to EMRA when CD8+.

The TCR was taken from a man between 18 and 29 years old who had mild COVID-19 (a few samples of this study predate the infection). Cell type and time point are not known. Sequenced material: PBMCs or a T cell subset sorted from them (not recorded which). The V gene is TRBV7-2, the J gene TRBJ1-1, with D hard to call. CDR3 protein: CASSLESSARVWAFF. The CDR3 nucleotides are TGTGCCAGCAGCTTAGAGTCGAGTGCGCGTGTGTGGGCTTTCTTT.